One and the same sample provided the 10 T cell receptor beta chains below, sequenced in a study of blood T cells in healthy people across ages. It was with a sample-barcoded 5' primer and a J-beta primer mix that a second PCR of roughly 7 to 12 cycles was run. MiXCR, applied by TCRdb to the 5' RACE reads, yields one record per CDR3 protein. The sample includes 550,000 to 750,000 distinct CDR3 sequences, around 21% of them seen just once. The sequencing sample was made of blood. These receptors were collected from a man between 70 and 80 years old in good health.

The V gene is TRBV6-1, the J gene TRBJ1-1; D gene uncertain. Trimming left V 0 bases short and J 7 bases short, with 6 bases between. Germline V lookup: CDR1 MNHNS, CDR2 SASEGT. The CDR3 has 12 amino acids. CDR3 protein: CASSEAHSEAFF. CDR3 nucleotides: TGTGCCAGCAGTGAAGCGCACAGTGAAGCTTTCTTT.

This clonotype was found a few times. The V and J genes are TRBV6-1 and TRBJ2-1; 15 bases fit TRBD2. Germline-derived CDR1 and CDR2 are MNHNS and SASEGT. The CDR3 contains 17 residues. With 5 bases clipped from V and 7 bases from J, the junction kept 9 bases outside the gene matches. The CDR3: CASSRPGTSGRLNEQFF. Written as DNA, the CDR3 is TGTGCCAGCAGTCGTCCCGGGACTAGCGGGAGGTTGAATGAGCAGTTCTTC.

The count of this clonotype is one. The chain has TRBV12-3 or TRBV12-4 and TRBJ2-5; D may correspond to TRBD1 or TRBD2 (5 bases each). Trimming shortened V by 1 base and J by 4 bases, and 13 bases separated the two germline ends. The CDR3 spans 15 residues. The CDR3 bases are TGTGCCAGCAGTTTAGACACGGGGCGCGGAGAGACCCAGTACTTC. It is translated as CASSLDTGRGETQYF.

This clonotype was observed a few times. The chain has TRBV28 and TRBJ1-2; D is ambiguous. The germline V gene has CDR1 MDHEN and CDR2 SYDVKM. The CDR3 spans 13 residues. V was cut by 1 base and J by 3 bases, with 6 bases left in between. The DNA for the CDR3 is TGTGCCAGCAGTTTATTCTCCGACTATGGCTACACCTTC. Its translation: CASSLFSDYGYTF.

This chain joins TRBV12-3 or TRBV12-4 and TRBJ2-6, with 7 bases identical to TRBD1. The CDR3 runs 16 residues. Unmatched junction bases numbered 8, after V lost 5 bases and J lost 4 bases. CDR3 loop: CASSRPGTAGANVLTF. The CDR3 DNA is TGTGCCAGCAGTCGACCCGGGACAGCCGGGGCCAACGTCCTGACTTTC.

This clonotype was detected only a few times. This chain uses TRBV11-2 with TRBJ2-4, with D possibly being TRBD1 (6 bases). The CDR3 spans 17 residues. Germline loops: CDR1 SGHAT, CDR2 FQNNGV. Trimming shortened V by 4 bases and J by 2 bases, and 18 bases separated the two germline ends. The DNA for the CDR3 is TGTGCCAGCAGCTCCCCTTGGACAGTCGGGCCCAAAAACATTCAGTACTTC. Its translation is CASSSPWTVGPKNIQYF.

This clonotype was picked up many times. The genes are TRBV11-2 and TRBJ2-2; a weak D match, TRBD1 (5 bases). V lost 3 bases and J 6 bases, leaving 8 bases between the germline ends. Per the germline V gene, CDR1 is SGHAT and CDR2 is FQNNGV. This CDR3 comprises 13 residues. The CDR3 DNA reads as TGTGCCAGCAGCTTCCAGGGATCCGGGGAGCTGTTTTTT. Its translation is CASSFQGSGELFF. The whole variable domain, filled in from reference TRBV11-2 and TRBJ2-2, reads EAGVAQSPRYKIIEKRQSVAFWCNPISGHATLYWYQQILGQGPKLLIQFQNNGVVDDSQLPKDRFSAERLKGVDSTLKIQPAKLEDSAVYLCASSFQGSGELFFGEGSRLTVL.

The chain uses TRBV20-1 and TRBJ2-1; TRBD1 matches at 9 bases. The V gene's germline CDR1 is DFQATT and CDR2 SNEGSKA (reference sequence). The CDR3 loop spans 12 amino acids. V shed 4 bases and J 7 bases; nucleotides not matched to a gene: 2. The CDR3 nucleotides read TGCAGTGCTAAACAGGGGGCAAATGAGCAGTTCTTC. Encoded protein: CSAKQGANEQFF.

The genes are TRBV11-2 and TRBJ2-3; no definite D call. This CDR3 is built from 15 residues. Germline lookup yields CDR1 SGHAT and CDR2 FQNNGV. V was pared by 1 base and J by 2 bases, with 10 bases between. The CDR3 sequence: CASSLGARTTDTQYF. The CDR3 DNA reads TGTGCCAGCAGCTTAGGGGCCAGGACCACAGATACGCAGTATTTT.

The CDR3 reads CSARKGGSYEQYF. CDR3 sequence (DNA): TGCAGTGCTCGGAAGGGGGGGAGCTACGAGCAGTACTTC. V usage is TRBV20-1 and J usage is TRBJ2-7; D may be TRBD2 (7 bases). Per germline, CDR1 DFQATT and CDR2 SNEGSKA (reference sequence). V lost 5 bases to trimming and J lost 3 bases, with 14 bases between them. This CDR3 spans 13 amino acids.